Below, 25 T cell receptor beta chains from the same sample are listed, as sequenced in a study of blood T cell repertoires in COVID-19 (dated by TCRdb to 2020 to 2021). The library was prepared using the immunoSEQ multiplex PCR assay. TCRdb's version of the immuneACCESS table is confined to in-frame rearrangements and falls short of the full clone set. An unresolved V gene accounts for under half of the shortfall where checked; the remainder is of unknown origin. The sample contains hundreds of thousands of clones, nearly 90% of them found a single time. Clones ranked in the top ten supply about 12% of the sample. The sequencing sample was made of peripheral blood. Source of these receptors: a woman under 30 who had recovered from COVID-19.

This CDR3 is CASSITGVYGGYTF. For the CDR3, the DNA is TGTGCCAGTAGTATTACAGGGGTTTATGGTGGCTACACCTTC. J is TRBJ1-2 and V is TRBV19, with 7 nucleotides matching TRBD1. This CDR3 region has 14 residues. V shed 3 bases and J 7 bases; nucleotides not matched to a gene: 8. CDR1 is LNHDA and CDR2 is SQIVND in the germline V gene (reference sequence).

V usage is TRBV11-2 and J usage is TRBJ1-1; D not certain. V was pared by 5 bases and J by 7 bases, with 14 bases between. Germline CDR1 reads SGHAT; CDR2 reads FQNNGV. CDR3 length: 13 residues. This chain's CDR3 is CASSNGLNLEAFF. The DNA for the CDR3 is TGTGCCAGCAGCAACGGACTGAACCTTGAAGCTTTCTTT.

The chain has TRBV19 and TRBJ2-7; D perhaps matches TRBD1 (6 bases). Germline-derived CDR1 and CDR2 are LNHDA and SQIVND (reference sequence). V dropped 3 bases and J dropped 2 bases, with 23 bases sitting between them. This CDR3 has 18 amino acids. CDR3 nucleotide sequence: TGTGCCAGTAGTATCGGGATCGACTGGGACACCCTGACCTACGAGCAGTACTTC. Translated: CASSIGIDWDTLTYEQYF.

This chain connects TRBV5-1 to TRBJ1-1; D might be TRBD1 (5 bases). The germline V and J ends were trimmed by 1 base and 5 bases, with 9 bases remaining between them. CDR1 and CDR2 from the germline V gene are SGHRS and YFSETQ. The CDR3 runs to 13 residues. In DNA form, the CDR3 reads TGCGCCAGCAGCTTGAGGCAGGGTACTGAAGCTTTCTTT. Translated, it gives CASSLRQGTEAFF.

The V and J genes are TRBV27 and TRBJ2-3; a possible D gene is TRBD1 (5 bases). This CDR3 has 14 residues. Trimming shortened V by 3 bases and J by 1 base, and 8 bases separated the two germline ends. Germline values: CDR1 MNHEY, CDR2 SMNVEV (reference sequence). Written as DNA, the CDR3 is TGTGCCAGCAGTTTGGTCAGGGGCACAGATACGCAGTATTTT. Its protein product is CASSLVRGTDTQYF.

The chain uses TRBV7-2 and TRBJ1-3; tentative D call: TRBD1 (5 bases). CDR1 SGHTA and CDR2 FQGNSA come from the germline V gene. This CDR3 spans 14 amino acids. Trimming removed 3 bases at V and 6 bases at J, with 12 bases between. The CDR3 sequence: CASSFDSAPNTIYF. The CDR3 nucleotides read TGTGCCAGCAGCTTCGACAGCGCCCCAAACACCATATATTTT.

The genes are TRBV6-5 and TRBJ2-7; D is unclear. Trimming stripped 0 bases from V and 2 bases from J, with 5 bases between. In germline, CDR1 is MNHEY, CDR2 SVGAGI. The CDR3 has 13 amino acids. The CDR3 loop is CASSYSSAYEQYF. The DNA for the CDR3 is TGTGCCAGCAGTTACTCGTCAGCCTACGAGCAGTACTTC.

J is TRBJ1-3 and V is TRBV30; unclear D gene. CDR3 length: 13 residues. The V gene's germline CDR1 is GTSNPN and CDR2 SVGIG (reference sequence). Trimming cost V 4 bases and J 9 bases, with 16 bases left between them. The CDR3 nucleotides read TGTGCCTGGATCAGAACTAATCCCTCCACCATATATTTT. It yields the protein CAWIRTNPSTIYF.

This rearrangement joins TRBV27 to TRBJ1-1, with TRBD1 as a possible D gene (6 bases). This CDR3 contains 13 residues. Germline assignment: CDR1 MNHEY and CDR2 SMNVEV (reference sequence). The V end was cut by 4 bases, the J end by 6 bases, with 12 bases between. The CDR3 DNA reads as TGTGCCAGCAGTTATCAGGGGAGCGCTGAAGCTTTCTTT. Translation: CASSYQGSAEAFF.

The rearrangement uses TRBV19 and TRBJ1-1; the match to TRBD1 covers 7 bases. V lost 6 bases, J lost 0 bases, and 4 bases stayed unmatched. The germline CDR1 and CDR2 sequences are LNHDA and SQIVND (reference sequence). CDR3 length equals 14 residues. CDR3 in DNA: TGTGCCAGTAGCTGGGGACAGATGAACACTGAAGCTTTCTTT. This encodes CASSWGQMNTEAFF.

This chain links TRBV5-1 with TRBJ2-7, with TRBD2 matching 7 bases. This CDR3 has 16 residues. The germline gives CDR1 SGHRS, CDR2 YFSETQ. V was clipped by 4 bases and J by 3 bases; unmatched bases: 13. CDR3 sequence (DNA): TGCGCCAGCAGCGAAACTATGAGCGGGGATCTCTACGAGCAGTACTTC. Encoded protein: CASSETMSGDLYEQYF. The full variable domain, its missing parts supplied by reference TRBV5-1 and TRBJ2-7, is KAGVTQTPRYLIKTRGQQVTLSCSPISGHRSVSWYQQTPGQGLQFLFEYFSETQRNKGNFPGRFSGRQFSNSRSEMNVSTLELGDSALYLCASSETMSGDLYEQYFGPGTRLTVT.

This clone came up once. The chain has TRBV7-9 and TRBJ2-2; possible D gene TRBD2, 7 bases. V was pared by 6 bases and J by 4 bases, with 27 bases between. CDR1 and CDR2 from the germline V gene are SEHNR and FQNEAQ (reference sequence). This CDR3 contains 19 residues. The DNA of the CDR3 is TGTGCCAGCAGTCCTCAGGCCGTAAAGCGGGGCAGGGGCACCGGGGAGCTGTTTTTT. The encoded protein is CASSPQAVKRGRGTGELFF.

V usage is TRBV19 and J usage is TRBJ1-1, with 7 bases aligning to TRBD1. The germline CDR1 and CDR2 sequences are LNHDA and SQIVND (reference sequence). Trimming at V came to 8 bases and at J to 12 bases, leaving 3 bases not matched to a gene. CDR3 length: 9 amino acids. CDR3 sequence (DNA): TGTGCCAGTGGGGACAGACCTTTCTTT. Its translation is CASGDRPFF. Full variable domain (remainder filled in from reference TRBV19 and TRBJ1-1): DGGITQSPKYLFRKEGQNVTLSCEQNLNHDAMYWYRQDPGQGLRLIYYSQIVNDFQKGDIAEGYSVSREKKESFPLTVTSAQKNPTAFYLCASGDRPFFGQGTRLTVV.

V is TRBV7-6 and J is TRBJ2-7; maybe TRBD1 (5 bases). V was clipped by 8 bases and J by 9 bases, with 20 bases between them. The CDR3 runs to 13 residues. Germline CDR1 and CDR2: SGHVS and FNYEAQ. The chain's CDR3 is CASPWTPFPGQYF. The CDR3 coding sequence is TGTGCCAGCCCCTGGACACCCTTTCCTGGGCAGTACTTC.

The V call is TRBV30, the J call TRBJ2-7; D unresolved. Trimming left V 0 bases short and J 7 bases short, with 10 bases between. Germline V lookup: CDR1 GTSNPN, CDR2 SVGIG (reference sequence). CDR3 length: 12 residues. CDR3 coding DNA: TGTGCCTGGAGTGTACGGTTACCTGAGCAGTACTTC. Its translation is CAWSVRLPEQYF.

The rearrangement joins TRBV5-6 to TRBJ2-5, with TRBD2 as a possible D gene (7 bases). Germline V gene sequence: CDR1 SGHDT, CDR2 YYEEEE. Trimming removed 2 bases from V and 0 bases from J, with 17 bases in between. This CDR3 spans 17 amino acids. The CDR3 region is CASSFDFGGQDQETQYF. CDR3 bases: TGTGCCAGCAGCTTTGATTTCGGGGGGCAAGACCAAGAGACCCAGTACTTC.

The rearrangement links TRBV2 to TRBJ1-4, with 7 bases that match TRBD1. J gave up 3 bases and V 7 bases, and 5 bases lay outside the gene matches. The CDR3 contains 14 residues. Germline V lookup: CDR1 SNHLY, CDR2 FYNNEI. DNA of the CDR3: TGTGCCAGCACCCGACAGGGAGCTAATGAAAAACTGTTTTTT. Translated, it gives CASTRQGANEKLFF.

This chain connects TRBV6-2 or TRBV6-3 to TRBJ2-7, with 9 nucleotides matching TRBD2. The J segment lost 6 bases and the V segment lost 3 bases, leaving 9 bases of the junction unmatched. This CDR3 has 15 residues. CDR1 and CDR2 (germline): MNHEY, SVGEGT. The CDR3 here is CASSYAGGPQGEQYF. CDR3 DNA sequence: TGTGCCAGCAGTTATGCGGGAGGGCCCCAGGGCGAGCAGTACTTC.

The chain employs TRBV6-5 and TRBJ2-5; D perhaps matches TRBD2 (5 bases). Germline assignment: CDR1 MNHEY and CDR2 SVGAGI. The germline V and J ends were trimmed by 3 bases and 2 bases, with 16 bases remaining between them. The CDR3 is 16 residues long. CDR3 sequence (DNA): TGTGCCAGCAGTTATAGGGAGCCCCACCCTCAAGAGACCCAGTACTTC. Its protein is CASSYREPHPQETQYF.

The rearrangement links TRBV7-2 to TRBJ2-1; 9 bases are a match to TRBD2. J was trimmed by 3 bases and V by 9 bases; bases with no gene match: 9. From germline, CDR1 is SGHTA and CDR2 FQGNSA. The CDR3 spans 15 residues. The CDR3 nucleotides read TGTGCCAGTTCCCCTGGCGGGAGGGACTACAATGAGCAGTTCTTC. Translation: CASSPGGRDYNEQFF.

The table lists this clone with a count of one. The chain joins TRBV11-2 to TRBJ1-1; 8 bases are shared with TRBD1. Germline lookup yields CDR1 SGHAT and CDR2 FQNNGV. J was trimmed by 5 bases and V by 7 bases; bases with no gene match: 18. This CDR3 is 17 amino acids long. In DNA, the CDR3 is TGTGCCAGCACCCCAAAGGGGCAGGGGGCGAGGGGGACTGAAGCTTTCTTT. Its translation: CASTPKGQGARGTEAFF.

The chain joins TRBV11-3 to TRBJ1-1; unclear D gene. This CDR3 is 12 amino acids long. Germline loops: CDR1 SGHNT, CDR2 YENEEA. V gave up 5 bases and J gave up 3 bases, with 7 bases separating them. CDR3 coding DNA: TGTGCCAGCAGCACCGGGGACACTGAAGCTTTCTTT. As protein: CASSTGDTEAFF.

The rearrangement uses TRBV30 and TRBJ2-5, with D tentatively TRBD2 (6 bases). This CDR3 contains 15 residues. The germline CDR1 and CDR2 sequences are GTSNPN and SVGIG (reference sequence). The V gene lost 1 base and the J gene lost 1 base, with 13 bases spanning the gap. CDR3 DNA sequence: TGTGCCTGGAGTGGGGAGGTGACACTCCAAGAGACCCAGTACTTC. It translates to CAWSGEVTLQETQYF.

J is TRBJ2-3 and V is TRBV24-1, with 7 bases fitting TRBD2. The germline gives CDR1 KGHDR, CDR2 SFDVKD. The CDR3 is 16 residues long. After removal of 8 bases from V and 4 bases from J, the junction contained 14 bases not matched to a gene. In DNA form, the CDR3 reads TGTGCCACCACCCACCGGGTTTGGGAGGGTTCAGATACGCAGTATTTT. This gives the protein CATTHRVWEGSDTQYF.

The chain has TRBV10-2 and TRBJ2-7, with 7 bases matching TRBD2. Germline CDR1 is WSHSY and CDR2 is SAAADI. This CDR3 contains 15 residues. Unmatched junction bases numbered 10, after V lost 2 bases and J lost 6 bases. CDR3 coding DNA: TGCGCCAGCAGTGAGCCCTCAGTGACTAGCTGCGAGCAGTACTTC. Protein sequence: CASSEPSVTSCEQYF.